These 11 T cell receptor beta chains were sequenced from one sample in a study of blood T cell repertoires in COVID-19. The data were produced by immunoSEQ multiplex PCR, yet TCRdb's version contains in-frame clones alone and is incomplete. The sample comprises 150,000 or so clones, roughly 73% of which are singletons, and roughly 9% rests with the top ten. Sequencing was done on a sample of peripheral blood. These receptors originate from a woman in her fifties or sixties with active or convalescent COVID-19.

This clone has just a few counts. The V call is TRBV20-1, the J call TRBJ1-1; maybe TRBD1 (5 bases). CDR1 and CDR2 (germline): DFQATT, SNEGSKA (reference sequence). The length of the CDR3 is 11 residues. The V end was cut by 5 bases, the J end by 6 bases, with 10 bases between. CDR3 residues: CSAGLGAEAFF. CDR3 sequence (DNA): TGCAGTGCTGGCTTAGGGGCTGAAGCTTTCTTT.

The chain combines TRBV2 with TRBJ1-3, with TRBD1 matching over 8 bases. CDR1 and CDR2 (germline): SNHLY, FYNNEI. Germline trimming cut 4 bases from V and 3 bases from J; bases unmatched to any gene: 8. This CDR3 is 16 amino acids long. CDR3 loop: CASSAPQGAHGNTIYF. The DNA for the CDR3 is TGTGCCAGCAGTGCACCTCAGGGGGCGCATGGAAACACCATATATTTT.

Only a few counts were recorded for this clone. In nucleotides, the CDR3 is TGTGCCAGCAGCCGACAGGGGCGGGACGGCTACACCTTC. Translation gives CASSRQGRDGYTF. This chain connects TRBV14 to TRBJ1-2; 8 nucleotides agree with TRBD1. Germline V lookup: CDR1 SGHDN, CDR2 FVKESK. The CDR3 has 13 residues. The J segment lost 8 bases and the V segment lost 4 bases, leaving 6 bases of the junction unmatched.

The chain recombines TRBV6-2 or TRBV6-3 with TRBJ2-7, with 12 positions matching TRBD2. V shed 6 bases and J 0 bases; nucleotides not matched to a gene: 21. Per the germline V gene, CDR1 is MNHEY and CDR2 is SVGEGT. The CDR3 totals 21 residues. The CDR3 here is CASSPRTGAGTSGRSSYEQYF. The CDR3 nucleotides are TGTGCCAGCAGCCCCCGGACAGGGGCCGGGACTAGCGGGCGGAGCTCCTACGAGCAGTACTTC.

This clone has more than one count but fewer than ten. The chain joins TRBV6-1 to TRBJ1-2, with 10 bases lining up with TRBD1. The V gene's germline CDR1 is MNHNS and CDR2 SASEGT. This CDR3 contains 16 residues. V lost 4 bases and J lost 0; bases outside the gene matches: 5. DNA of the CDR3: TGTGCCAGCAGTGCCCAAGGACAGGGGGCTAACTATGGCTACACCTTC. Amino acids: CASSAQGQGANYGYTF.

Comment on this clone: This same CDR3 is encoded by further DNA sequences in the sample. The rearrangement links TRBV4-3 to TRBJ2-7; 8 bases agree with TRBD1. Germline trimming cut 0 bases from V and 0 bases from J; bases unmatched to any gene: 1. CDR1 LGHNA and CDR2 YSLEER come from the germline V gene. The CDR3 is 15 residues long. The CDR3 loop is CASSQDDRGSYEQYF. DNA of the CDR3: TGCGCCAGCAGCCAAGATGACAGGGGCTCCTACGAGCAGTACTTC.

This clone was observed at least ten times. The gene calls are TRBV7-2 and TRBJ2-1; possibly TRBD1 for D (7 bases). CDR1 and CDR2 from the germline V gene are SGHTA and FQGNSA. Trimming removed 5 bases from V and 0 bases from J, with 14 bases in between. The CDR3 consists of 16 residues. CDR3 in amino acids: CASSPGGQSSYNEQFF. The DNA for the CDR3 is TGTGCCAGCAGCCCCGGGGGACAGAGCTCCTACAATGAGCAGTTCTTC.

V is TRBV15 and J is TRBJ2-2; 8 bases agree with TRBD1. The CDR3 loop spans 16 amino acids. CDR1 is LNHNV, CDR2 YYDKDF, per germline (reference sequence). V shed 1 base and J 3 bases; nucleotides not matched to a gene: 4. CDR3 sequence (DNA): TGTGCCACCAGCAGAGCGACAGGGGTTGACACCGGGGAGCTGTTTTTT. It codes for CATSRATGVDTGELFF.

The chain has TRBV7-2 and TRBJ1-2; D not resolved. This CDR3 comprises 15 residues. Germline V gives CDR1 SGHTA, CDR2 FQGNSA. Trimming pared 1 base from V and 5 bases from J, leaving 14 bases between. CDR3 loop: CASSLGRDLEYGYTF. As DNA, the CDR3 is TGTGCCAGCAGCTTAGGTCGGGATTTGGAGTATGGCTACACCTTC.

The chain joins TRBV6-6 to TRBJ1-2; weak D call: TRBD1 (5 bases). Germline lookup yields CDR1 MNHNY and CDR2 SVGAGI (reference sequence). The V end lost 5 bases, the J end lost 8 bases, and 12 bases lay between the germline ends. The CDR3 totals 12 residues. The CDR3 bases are TGTGCCAGCAGTCGCCCCGGGGGAGGCTACACCTTC. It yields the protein CASSRPGGGYTF.

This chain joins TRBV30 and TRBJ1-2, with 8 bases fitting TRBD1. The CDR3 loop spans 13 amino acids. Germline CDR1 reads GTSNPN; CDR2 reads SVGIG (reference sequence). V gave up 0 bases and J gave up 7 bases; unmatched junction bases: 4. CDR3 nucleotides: TGTGCCTGGAGTGTCAACCAGGGGGCTGGCTACACCTTC. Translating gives CAWSVNQGAGYTF.